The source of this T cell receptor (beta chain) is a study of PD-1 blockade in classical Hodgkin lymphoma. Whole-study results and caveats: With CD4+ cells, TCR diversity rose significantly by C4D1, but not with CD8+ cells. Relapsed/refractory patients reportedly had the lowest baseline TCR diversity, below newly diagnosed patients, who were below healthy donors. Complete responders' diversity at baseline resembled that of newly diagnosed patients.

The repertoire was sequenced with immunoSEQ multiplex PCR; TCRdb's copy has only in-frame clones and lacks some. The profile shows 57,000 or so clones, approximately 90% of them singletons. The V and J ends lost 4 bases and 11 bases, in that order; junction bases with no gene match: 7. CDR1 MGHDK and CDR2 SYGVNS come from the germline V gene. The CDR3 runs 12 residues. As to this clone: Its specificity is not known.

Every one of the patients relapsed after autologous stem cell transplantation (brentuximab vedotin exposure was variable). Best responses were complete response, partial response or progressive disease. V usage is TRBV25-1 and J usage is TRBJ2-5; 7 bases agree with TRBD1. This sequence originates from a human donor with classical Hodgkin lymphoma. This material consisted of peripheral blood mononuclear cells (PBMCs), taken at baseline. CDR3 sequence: CASSAFGQAQYF. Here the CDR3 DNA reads TGTGCCAGCAGTGCCTTCGGACAGGCGCAGTACTTC.